This TCR beta chain was found in a study of blood T cells in healthy people across ages. Caucasian individuals from Russia who were healthy and aged 6 to 90 acted as donors. There are many counts of this clonotype. Antigen unknown. Whole-study results and caveats: TCR beta diversity per million T cells fell roughly linearly with age. Diversity figures derived from one million T cells were judged to underestimate the true value.

The use of a sample-barcoded 5' primer and a J-beta primer mix characterized a second PCR of about 6 to 12 cycles. Each cDNA molecule was tagged by a template-switch adaptor that had 12 random nucleotides. Via MiXCR, TCRdb re-called the 5' RACE reads, giving one row per CDR3 protein. The repertoire holds around 1.7 million distinct CDR3 sequences, with roughly 27% as singletons. The sequenced sample consisted of blood. The clonotype originates from a woman aged 30 to 39 in good health.

CDR3 in DNA: TGTGCCAGCAGATCTTTTGGGAGGGGAGGAGTCCACGAGCAGTACTTC. This codes for CASRSFGRGGVHEQYF. V and J are TRBV7-2 and TRBJ2-7; 7 bases are shared with TRBD2. CDR1 and CDR2 (germline): SGHTA, FQGNSA. The CDR3 totals 16 residues. After removal of 6 bases from V and 5 bases from J, the junction contained 16 bases not matched to a gene.